Listed below are T cell receptor beta chains from one sample, sequenced in a study of blood T cell repertoires in COVID-19. TCRdb's table, derived via immunoSEQ multiplex PCR, lists solely in-frame clones and lacks some. The sample has around 70,000 clones; about 69% are singletons. The sample taken for sequencing was peripheral blood. The source of these receptors is a man between 70 and 80 years old with acute or convalescent COVID-19. Both conserved end residues are part of each CDR3. Each record gives: V gene, D gene, clone size, J gene, CDR3 protein, CDR3 DNA. D genes are given only for firm matches. Rows give clone size only sometimes, using once, few, many, or a class for an expanded clone.

V gene: TRBV9
D gene: TRBD2
clone size: NA
J gene: TRBJ2-1
CDR3 protein: CASSVAPGGAGHNEQFF
CDR3 DNA: TGTGCCAGCAGCGTAGCCCCCGGGGGGGCAGGGCACAATGAGCAGTTCTTC

V gene: TRBV7-2
D gene: NA
clone size: NA
J gene: TRBJ2-1
CDR3 protein: CASSLGPRGTLYNEQFF
CDR3 DNA: TGTGCCAGCAGCTTAGGTCCGCGCGGGACTCTTTACAATGAGCAGTTCTTC

V gene: TRBV18
D gene: NA
clone size: NA
J gene: TRBJ2-3
CDR3 protein: CASSPPRGESTDTQYF
CDR3 DNA: TGTGCCAGCTCACCACCACGCGGGGAAAGCACAGATACGCAGTATTTT

V gene: TRBV3-1/TRBV3-2
D gene: TRBD1
clone size: NA
J gene: TRBJ1-1
CDR3 protein: CASSPSTGLTEAFF
CDR3 DNA: TGTGCCAGCAGCCCTTCGACAGGGCTAACTGAAGCTTTCTTT

V gene: TRBV6-2/TRBV6-3
D gene: NA
clone size: NA
J gene: TRBJ2-2
CDR3 protein: CASSYISGTGELFF
CDR3 DNA: TGTGCCAGCAGTTACATCAGCGGCACCGGGGAGCTGTTTTTT

V gene: TRBV4-2
D gene: TRBD1
clone size: NA
J gene: TRBJ2-7
CDR3 protein: CASSQGTGEQYF
CDR3 DNA: TGTGCCAGCAGCCAGGGGACAGGAGAGCAGTACTTC

V gene: TRBV19
D gene: TRBD1
clone size: NA
J gene: TRBJ1-1
CDR3 protein: CASSPRSDRSPNTEAFF
CDR3 DNA: TGTGCCAGTAGTCCTCGCTCGGACAGGAGTCCTAACACTGAAGCTTTCTTT

V gene: TRBV7-3
D gene: TRBD2
clone size: once
J gene: TRBJ2-1
CDR3 protein: CASRSTSASSYNEQFF
CDR3 DNA: TGTGCCAGCAGGTCTACTAGCGCGAGCTCCTACAATGAGCAGTTCTTC

V gene: TRBV15
D gene: TRBD2
clone size: few
J gene: TRBJ2-3
CDR3 protein: CATSTSGGRADTQYF
CDR3 DNA: TGTGCCACCAGCACCTCTGGCGGGAGGGCAGATACGCAGTATTTT

V gene: TRBV24-1
D gene: TRBD1
clone size: NA
J gene: TRBJ1-5
CDR3 protein: CATSDPTGGGQPQHF
CDR3 DNA: TGTGCCACCAGTGATCCAACAGGGGGAGGACAGCCCCAGCATTTT

V gene: TRBV7-9
D gene: NA
clone size: NA
J gene: TRBJ2-2
CDR3 protein: CASSLLRAGELFF
CDR3 DNA: TGTGCCAGCAGCCTGCTGAGGGCCGGGGAGCTGTTTTTT

V gene: TRBV18
D gene: NA
clone size: once
J gene: TRBJ2-7
CDR3 protein: CASSRWTVPYEQYF
CDR3 DNA: TGTGCCAGCTCACGTTGGACAGTACCCTACGAGCAGTACTTC

V gene: TRBV28
D gene: NA
clone size: NA
J gene: TRBJ1-4
CDR3 protein: CASSLLGTPWNEKLFF
CDR3 DNA: TGTGCCAGCAGTTTACTGGGGACTCCCTGGAATGAAAAACTGTTTTTT

V gene: TRBV5-4
D gene: TRBD1
clone size: few
J gene: TRBJ2-6
CDR3 protein: CASMGQSSGANVLTF
CDR3 DNA: TGTGCCAGCATGGGACAGAGCTCTGGGGCCAACGTCCTGACTTTC

V gene: TRBV5-1
D gene: TRBD1
clone size: NA
J gene: TRBJ2-4
CDR3 protein: CASSLGQGGNIQYF
CDR3 DNA: TGCGCCAGCAGCTTGGGACAGGGGGGGAACATTCAGTACTTC

V gene: TRBV7-9
D gene: NA
clone size: NA
J gene: TRBJ1-2
CDR3 protein: CATGPSRVDGYTF
CDR3 DNA: TGTGCCACCGGGCCCTCCAGGGTCGATGGCTACACCTTC

V gene: TRBV9
D gene: NA
clone size: few
J gene: TRBJ2-1
CDR3 protein: CASSVGAEQFF
CDR3 DNA: TGTGCCAGCAGCGTTGGGGCTGAGCAGTTCTTC

V gene: TRBV19
D gene: NA
clone size: NA
J gene: TRBJ2-1
CDR3 protein: CASSEGVGSYNEQFF
CDR3 DNA: TGTGCCAGTAGCGAGGGGGTAGGCTCCTACAATGAGCAGTTCTTC

V gene: TRBV5-4
D gene: NA
clone size: NA
J gene: TRBJ2-2
CDR3 protein: CASSSSRGANTGELFF
CDR3 DNA: TGTGCCAGCAGCTCGTCCAGGGGGGCGAACACCGGGGAGCTGTTTTTT

V gene: TRBV5-5
D gene: NA
clone size: NA
J gene: TRBJ1-6
CDR3 protein: CASSEDRTNSPLHF
CDR3 DNA: TGTGCCAGCAGCGAGGACAGAACTAATTCACCCCTCCACTTT

V gene: TRBV12-3/TRBV12-4
D gene: NA
clone size: many
J gene: TRBJ1-5
CDR3 protein: CASSPHSQPQHF
CDR3 DNA: TGTGCCAGCAGTCCCCACAGCCAGCCCCAGCATTTT

V gene: TRBV5-1
D gene: NA
clone size: once
J gene: TRBJ2-1
CDR3 protein: CASKGGTGVDNEQFF
CDR3 DNA: TGCGCCAGCAAAGGTGGAACGGGAGTAGATAATGAGCAGTTCTTC